Presented here are 23 T cell receptor beta chains from one specimen sequenced in a study of control samples from healthy donors and cancer patients. Using immunoSEQ multiplex PCR, the repertoire was profiled, and TCRdb retains in-frame clones only, with some absent. Seen here are about 130,000 clones, roughly 90% observed once, and the top ten hold 2% to 2.5%. Sequences were obtained from blood. Receptors were obtained from a young man in good health.

The chain links TRBV5-1 to TRBJ1-4; D is unclear. V was pared by 4 bases and J by 3 bases, with 10 bases between. Germline CDR1 is SGHRS and CDR2 is YFSETQ. CDR3 length equals 14 residues. Written as DNA, the CDR3 is TGCGCCAGCAGCATAGGGCGGCCTAATGAAAAACTGTTTTTT. Amino acid sequence: CASSIGRPNEKLFF.

V and J are TRBV7-3 and TRBJ2-3; a weak D match, TRBD1 (5 bases). Germline loops: CDR1 SGHTA, CDR2 FQGTGA. The length of the CDR3 is 13 residues. V gave up 0 bases and J gave up 6 bases, with 7 bases separating them. Written as DNA, the CDR3 is TGTGCCAGCAGCTTAACGAAGGGGGATACGCAGTATTTT. The encoded protein is CASSLTKGDTQYF.

The chain has TRBV12-3 or TRBV12-4 and TRBJ2-7, with no clear D. CDR3 length: 12 amino acids. The V end lost 6 bases, the J end lost 2 bases, and 8 bases lay between the germline ends. For the CDR3, the DNA is TGTGCCAGCAGGGCTGATCCCTACGAGCAGTACTTC. Protein product: CASRADPYEQYF.

This clone was picked up one time. The V and J genes are TRBV6-4 and TRBJ2-2; 9 positions match TRBD1. Germline V gives CDR1 MRHNA, CDR2 SNTAGT. The CDR3 extends over 15 amino acids. Unmatched junction bases numbered 8, after V lost 5 bases and J lost 7 bases. The CDR3 coding sequence is TGTGCCAGCAGTCAGGACAGGGGACAAGGCGGGGAGCTGTTTTTT. It codes for CASSQDRGQGGELFF.

The V gene is TRBV4-1, the J gene TRBJ1-4; 9 bases are a match to TRBD1. Trimming took 2 bases from V and 6 from J; bases not matched to a gene: 10. The CDR3 loop spans 17 amino acids. CDR1 and CDR2 (germline): MGHRA, YSYEKL. CDR3 nucleotide sequence: TGCGCCAGCAGCCAACCTTTACGGGGACAGGGCTATGAAAAACTGTTTTTT. Translated: CASSQPLRGQGYEKLFF.

This chain uses TRBV4-2 with TRBJ2-5; D is unresolved. The germline V gene has CDR1 LGHNA and CDR2 YNFKEQ. V was shortened by 0 bases and J by 5 bases, with 10 bases between the two germline ends. The CDR3 consists of 14 residues. CDR3: CASSQEGRLETQYF. CDR3 sequence (DNA): TGTGCCAGCAGCCAAGAGGGAAGACTCGAGACCCAGTACTTC.

The V gene is TRBV19, the J gene TRBJ1-1, with TRBD1 identical over 8 bases. Trimming removed 6 bases from V and 6 bases from J; junction bases left unmatched: 9. Germline CDR1 and CDR2: LNHDA and SQIVND (reference sequence). The CDR3 runs 14 residues. Here the CDR3 reads CASRRTGGLAEAFF. DNA for the CDR3: TGTGCCAGTAGGAGAACAGGGGGGTTAGCTGAAGCTTTCTTT.

The chain combines TRBV14 with TRBJ2-3; weak D call: TRBD1 (6 bases). Trimming left V 0 bases short and J 4 bases short, with 11 bases between. The CDR3 has 15 residues. Germline CDR1 and CDR2: SGHDN and FVKESK. CDR3 coding DNA: TGTGCCAGCAGCCAAGAGGGGGCCTTCCCAGATACGCAGTATTTT. Translation gives CASSQEGAFPDTQYF.

This chain joins TRBV5-5 and TRBJ1-2; D unresolved. CDR1 is SGHKS, CDR2 YYEKEE, per germline (reference sequence). This CDR3 spans 13 amino acids. V gave up 0 bases and J gave up 8 bases, with 11 bases separating them. The DNA of the CDR3 is TGTGCCAGCAGCTTGGATACTGGGTTGGGCTACACCTTC. Amino acid sequence: CASSLDTGLGYTF. Looking up the rest from reference TRBV5-5 and TRBJ1-2 gives the full variable domain: DAGVTQSPTHLIKTRGQQVTLRCSPISGHKSVSWYQQVLGQGPQFIFQYYEKEERGRGNFPDRFSARQFPNYSSELNVNALLLGDSALYLCASSLDTGLGYTFGSGTRLTVV.

This clone was seen just once. The sample contains more than one DNA sequence encoding this CDR3. This chain uses TRBV27 with TRBJ1-5; D call uncertain. Germline V lookup: CDR1 MNHEY, CDR2 SMNVEV (reference sequence). The V gene lost 3 bases and the J gene lost 2 bases, with 2 bases spanning the gap. This CDR3 has 12 residues. CDR3 in amino acids: CASSFGNQPQHF. The CDR3, as DNA: TGTGCCAGCAGTTTCGGCAATCAGCCCCAGCATTTT.

This sequence joins TRBV12-3 or TRBV12-4 and TRBJ1-2; no clear D gene. The CDR3 runs 12 residues. V lost 5 bases, J lost 7 bases, and 11 bases lay in between. CDR3 sequence reads: CASSAGVGGYTF. The CDR3 DNA reads as TGTGCCAGCAGTGCCGGCGTTGGTGGCTACACCTTC.

The chain recombines TRBV6-5 with TRBJ2-5; 11 bases fit TRBD2. Trimming removed 10 bases from V and 4 bases from J; junction bases left unmatched: 11. In germline, CDR1 is MNHEY, CDR2 SVGAGI. The CDR3 is 15 residues long. For the CDR3, the DNA is TGTGCCACCACCGTGACTAGCGGGGTAGGAGAGACCCAGTACTTC. It encodes CATTVTSGVGETQYF.

CDR3 in DNA: TGTGCCAGCAGATATAATTATAACAATGAGCAGTTCTTC. Encoded protein: CASRYNYNNEQFF. V is TRBV27 and J is TRBJ2-1; no reliable D call. The V and J ends lost 6 bases and 5 bases respectively, with 11 bases between them. CDR1 and CDR2 from the germline V gene are MNHEY and SMNVEV (reference sequence). The CDR3 is made up of 13 amino acids.

The chain couples TRBV2 to TRBJ1-2, with unresolved D. The CDR3 runs to 12 residues. Trimming removed 7 bases at V and 2 bases at J, with 8 bases between. Germline V gene data show CDR1 as SNHLY and CDR2 as FYNNEI. The CDR3 sequence is CASKTPNYGYTF. CDR3 in DNA: TGTGCCAGCAAAACACCGAACTATGGCTACACCTTC.

This rearrangement joins TRBV29-1 to TRBJ1-2; D not resolved. The V gene lost 1 base and the J gene lost 1 base, with 7 bases spanning the gap. Germline V gives CDR1 SQVTM, CDR2 ANQGSEA. The CDR3 contains 13 residues. The CDR3 nucleotides are TGCAGCGTTGAAGTATCCGATAACTATGGCTACACCTTC. Protein product: CSVEVSDNYGYTF.

The rearrangement joins TRBV28 to TRBJ2-7, with TRBD1 identical over 7 bases. Germline CDR1 MDHEN, CDR2 SYDVKM. V shed 7 bases, J shed 3 bases, and the junction held 12 bases outside the gene matches. The CDR3 runs 15 residues. The CDR3 sequence: CASTAPGTVGYEQYF. The CDR3 DNA is TGTGCCAGCACCGCGCCGGGGACAGTAGGCTACGAGCAGTACTTC. Together with reference TRBV28 and TRBJ2-7, the CDR3 gives the full variable domain: DVKVTQSSRYLVKRTGEKVFLECVQDMDHENMFWYRQDPGLGLRLIYFSYDVKMKEKGDIPEGYSVSREKKERFSLILESASTNQTSMYLCASTAPGTVGYEQYFGPGTRLTVT.

The chain couples TRBV7-6 to TRBJ1-1; D uncertain. Trimming shortened V by 2 bases and J by 4 bases, and 17 bases separated the two germline ends. This CDR3 comprises 16 residues. Germline V gene lookup returns CDR1 SGHVS and CDR2 FNYEAQ. CDR3 amino acids: CASSLSPSGVGTEAFF. CDR3 DNA: TGTGCCAGCAGCTTAAGTCCCTCCGGGGTAGGCACTGAAGCTTTCTTT.

This rearrangement joins TRBV6-6 to TRBJ1-2; D ambiguous. The V gene's germline CDR1 is MNHNY and CDR2 SVGAGI (reference sequence). Trimming pared 0 bases from V and 0 bases from J, leaving 11 bases between. The CDR3 is 16 residues long. This chain's CDR3 is CASSYSIRDTNYGYTF. In DNA, the CDR3 is TGTGCCAGCAGTTACTCAATCCGGGATACTAACTATGGCTACACCTTC.

The gene calls are TRBV27 and TRBJ2-5; D is perhaps TRBD1 or TRBD2 (5 bases each). Looked up from germline, CDR1 is MNHEY and CDR2 is SMNVEV (reference sequence). This CDR3 is built from 12 residues. The DNA for the CDR3 is TGTGTCTCGAGGGGAGTAGGGGAGACCCAGTACTTC. Translated, it gives CVSRGVGETQYF.

The V call is TRBV6-2 or TRBV6-3, the J call TRBJ2-7; unclear D gene. Per the germline V gene, CDR1 is MNHEY and CDR2 is SVGEGT. The CDR3 has 15 residues. V lost 2 bases and J lost 0, with 11 bases in between. CDR3 sequence (DNA): TGTGCCAGCAGTTACGGCCAGGAAAGCTCCTACGAGCAGTACGTC. This sequence encodes CASSYGQESSYEQYV.

The chain employs TRBV7-8 and TRBJ1-6, with D unclear. In germline, CDR1 is SGHVS, CDR2 FQNEAQ. The V and J ends lost 0 bases and 5 bases respectively, with 11 bases between them. This CDR3 contains 16 residues. The CDR3 sequence is CASSLAGSPDNSPLHF. CDR3 nucleotides: TGTGCCAGCAGCTTAGCGGGGTCCCCTGATAATTCACCCCTCCACTTT.

The J gene is TRBJ1-1, the V gene TRBV6-5; TRBD1 matches 7 bases. From germline, CDR1 is MNHEY and CDR2 SVGAGI. The CDR3 runs to 14 residues. V shed 8 bases and J 1 base; nucleotides not matched to a gene: 7. CDR3 protein: CASQTRTGNTEAFF. CDR3 sequence (DNA): TGTGCCAGCCAAACAAGGACAGGGAACACTGAAGCTTTCTTT.

The CDR3 is CASSTLRAPPGNEQFF. The CDR3 coding sequence is TGTGCCAGCTCAACTCTACGGGCACCGCCGGGCAATGAGCAGTTCTTC. The chain links TRBV28 to TRBJ2-1; the D is unclear. V gave up 8 bases and J gave up 6 bases, with 23 bases separating them. CDR3 length equals 16 residues. The germline gives CDR1 MDHEN, CDR2 SYDVKM. Looking up the rest from reference TRBV28 and TRBJ2-1 gives the full variable domain: DVKVTQSSRYLVKRTGEKVFLECVQDMDHENMFWYRQDPGLGLRLIYFSYDVKMKEKGDIPEGYSVSREKKERFSLILESASTNQTSMYLCASSTLRAPPGNEQFFGPGTRLTVL.